The clone carrying this T cell receptor (beta chain) was counted ten times or more. What it binds is not known. Genomic DNA per cell subset filled all wells of several immunoSEQ plates. This table comes from immunoSEQ multiplex PCR, and its TCRdb copy is limited to in-frame clones, with some not included. The repertoire includes roughly 1 million clones, about three quarters of them detected once, and about 1.4% sits in the top ten. From CD4+ cells came CD45RA+ naive and CD45RA-negative memory subsets. This record comes from a study of shared clonotypes between healthy human individuals. General study findings and limits: Rarefaction showed that sequencing of sorted subsets was incomplete (despite large depth). Compared with memory subsets, naive subsets generally had larger estimated richness.

The sample comprised memory CD4+ T cells sorted from blood. Described subset: CD45RA-negative fraction. This TCR derives from a man aged 18 to 29 in good health.

The CDR3 region has the DNA TGTGCCAGCAGCTTAGGCGGGGGGGCCGCAGAGACCCAGTACTTC. Its translation is CASSLGGGAAETQYF. This sequence joins TRBV7-9 and TRBJ2-5; TRBD2 matches at 9 bases. This CDR3 is 15 amino acids long. CDR1 is SEHNR, CDR2 FQNEAQ, per germline (reference sequence). The V segment lost 1 base and the J segment 4 bases; nucleotides outside the gene matches: 4.